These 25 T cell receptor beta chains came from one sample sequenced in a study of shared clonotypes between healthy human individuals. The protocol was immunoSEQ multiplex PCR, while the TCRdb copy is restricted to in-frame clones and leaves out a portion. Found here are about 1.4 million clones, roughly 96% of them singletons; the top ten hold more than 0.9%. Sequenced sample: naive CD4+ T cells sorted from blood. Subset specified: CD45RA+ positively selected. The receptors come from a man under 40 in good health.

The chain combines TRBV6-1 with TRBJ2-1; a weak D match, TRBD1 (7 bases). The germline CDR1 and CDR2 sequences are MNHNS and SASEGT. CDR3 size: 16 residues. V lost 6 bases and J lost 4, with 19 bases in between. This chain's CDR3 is CASSEPGGQTYNEQFF. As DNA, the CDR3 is TGTGCCAGCAGCGAACCCGGGGGACAGACTTACAATGAGCAGTTCTTC.

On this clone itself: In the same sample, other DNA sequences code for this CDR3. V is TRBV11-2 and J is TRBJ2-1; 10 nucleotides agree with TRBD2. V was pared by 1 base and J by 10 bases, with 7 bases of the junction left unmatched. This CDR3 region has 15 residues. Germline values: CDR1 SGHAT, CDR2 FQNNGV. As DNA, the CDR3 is TGTGCCAGCAGCTTAGGTCTAGCGGGAGTGGGCGAGCAGTTCTTC. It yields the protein CASSLGLAGVGEQFF.

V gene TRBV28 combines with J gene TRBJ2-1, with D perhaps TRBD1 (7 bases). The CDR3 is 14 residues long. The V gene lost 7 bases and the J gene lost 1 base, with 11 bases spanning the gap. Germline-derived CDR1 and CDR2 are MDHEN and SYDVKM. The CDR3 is CASIQGGSYNEQFF. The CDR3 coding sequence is TGTGCCAGCATCCAGGGGGGATCCTACAATGAGCAGTTCTTC.

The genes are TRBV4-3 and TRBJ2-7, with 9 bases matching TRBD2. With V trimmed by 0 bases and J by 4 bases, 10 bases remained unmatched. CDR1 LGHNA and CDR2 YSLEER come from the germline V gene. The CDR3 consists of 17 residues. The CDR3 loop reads CASSQDSGAGGWYEQYF. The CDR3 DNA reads TGCGCCAGCAGCCAAGATAGCGGGGCGGGAGGGTGGTACGAGCAGTACTTC.

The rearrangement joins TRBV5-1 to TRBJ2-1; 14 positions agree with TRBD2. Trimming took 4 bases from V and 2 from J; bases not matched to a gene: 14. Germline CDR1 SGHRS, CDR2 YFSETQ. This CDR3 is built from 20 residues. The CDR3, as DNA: TGCGCCAGCAGCCTTGGGACAGGGGGACTAGCGGGAGTAACCTACAATGAGCAGTTCTTC. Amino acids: CASSLGTGGLAGVTYNEQFF.

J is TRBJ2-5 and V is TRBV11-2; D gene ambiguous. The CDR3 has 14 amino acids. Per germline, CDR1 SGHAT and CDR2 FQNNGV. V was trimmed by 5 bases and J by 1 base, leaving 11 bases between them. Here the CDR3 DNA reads TGTGCCAGCAGCCTTACCAGGATCCAAGAGACCCAGTACTTC. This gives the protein CASSLTRIQETQYF.

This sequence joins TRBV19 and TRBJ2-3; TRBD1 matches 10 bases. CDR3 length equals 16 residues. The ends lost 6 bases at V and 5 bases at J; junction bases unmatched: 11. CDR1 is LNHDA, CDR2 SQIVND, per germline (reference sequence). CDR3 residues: CASSSWTGGSRDTQYF. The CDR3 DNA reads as TGTGCCAGTAGCTCCTGGACAGGGGGTTCTCGAGATACGCAGTATTTT.

CDR3 DNA: TGCGCCAGCACAGGGACAGGGCCCGATACGCAGTATTTT. Its protein is CASTGTGPDTQYF. This chain connects TRBV5-1 to TRBJ2-3; 9 bases are a match to TRBD1. Germline V gives CDR1 SGHRS, CDR2 YFSETQ. V shed 6 bases and J 6 bases; nucleotides not matched to a gene: 5. The CDR3 extends over 13 amino acids.

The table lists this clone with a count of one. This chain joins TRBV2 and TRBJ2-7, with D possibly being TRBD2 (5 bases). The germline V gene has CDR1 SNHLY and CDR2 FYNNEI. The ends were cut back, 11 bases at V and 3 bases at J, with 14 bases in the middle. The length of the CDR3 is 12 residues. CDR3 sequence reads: CAGGPSGYEQYF. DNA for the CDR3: TGTGCCGGCGGGCCCTCGGGCTACGAGCAGTACTTC.

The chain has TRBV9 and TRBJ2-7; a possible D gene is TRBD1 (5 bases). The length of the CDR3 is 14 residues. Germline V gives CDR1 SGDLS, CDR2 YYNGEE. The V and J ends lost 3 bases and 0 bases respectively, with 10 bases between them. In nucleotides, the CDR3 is TGTGCCAGCAGCGAGACAGTTTACTCCTACGAGCAGTACTTC. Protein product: CASSETVYSYEQYF.

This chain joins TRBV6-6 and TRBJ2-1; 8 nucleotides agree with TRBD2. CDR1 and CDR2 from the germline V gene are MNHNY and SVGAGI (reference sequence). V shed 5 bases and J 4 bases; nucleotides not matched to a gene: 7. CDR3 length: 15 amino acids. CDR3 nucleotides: TGTGCCAGCAGTGGTGGGACTAGGAAATACAATGAGCAGTTCTTC. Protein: CASSGGTRKYNEQFF.

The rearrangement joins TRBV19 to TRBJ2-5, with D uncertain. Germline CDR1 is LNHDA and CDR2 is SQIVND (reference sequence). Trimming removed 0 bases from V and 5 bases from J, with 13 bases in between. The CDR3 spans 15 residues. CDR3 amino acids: CASSIESGYRETQYF. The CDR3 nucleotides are TGTGCCAGTAGTATAGAGTCCGGTTATCGGGAGACCCAGTACTTC.

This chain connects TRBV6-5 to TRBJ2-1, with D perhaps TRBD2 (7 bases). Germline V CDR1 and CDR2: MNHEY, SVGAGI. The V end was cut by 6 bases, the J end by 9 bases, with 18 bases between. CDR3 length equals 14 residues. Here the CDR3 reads CASRRSGGGSEQFF. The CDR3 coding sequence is TGTGCCAGCAGGCGTTCTGGGGGCGGGAGTGAGCAGTTCTTC.

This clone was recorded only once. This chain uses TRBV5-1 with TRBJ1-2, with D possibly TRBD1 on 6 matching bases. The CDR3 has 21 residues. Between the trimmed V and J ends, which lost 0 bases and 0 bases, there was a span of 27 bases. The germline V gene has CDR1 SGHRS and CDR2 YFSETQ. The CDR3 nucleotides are TGCGCCAGCAGCTTGGTTTGGCGACACCACAGGGAGGGGGATCCTAACTATGGCTACACCTTC. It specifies CASSLVWRHHREGDPNYGYTF.

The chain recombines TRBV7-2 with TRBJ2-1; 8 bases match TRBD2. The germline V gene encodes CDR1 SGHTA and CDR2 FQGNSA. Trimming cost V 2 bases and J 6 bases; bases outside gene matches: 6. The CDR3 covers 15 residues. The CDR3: CASSLTAGAFNEQFF. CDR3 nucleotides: TGTGCCAGCAGCTTAACAGCGGGAGCTTTCAATGAGCAGTTCTTC.

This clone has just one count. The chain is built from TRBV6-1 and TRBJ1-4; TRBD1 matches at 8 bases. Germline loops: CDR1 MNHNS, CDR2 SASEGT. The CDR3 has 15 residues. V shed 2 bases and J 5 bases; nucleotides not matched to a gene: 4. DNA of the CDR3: TGTGCCAGCAGTGAACCCAGGGGGCAGAATGAAAAACTGTTTTTT. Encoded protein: CASSEPRGQNEKLFF.

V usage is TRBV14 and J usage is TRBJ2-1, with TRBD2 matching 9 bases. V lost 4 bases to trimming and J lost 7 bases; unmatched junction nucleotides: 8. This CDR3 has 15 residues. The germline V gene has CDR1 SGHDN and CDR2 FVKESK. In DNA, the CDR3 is TGTGCCAGCAGCCCGTTAGCGGGAGTTAGGAATGAGCAGTTCTTC. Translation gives CASSPLAGVRNEQFF.

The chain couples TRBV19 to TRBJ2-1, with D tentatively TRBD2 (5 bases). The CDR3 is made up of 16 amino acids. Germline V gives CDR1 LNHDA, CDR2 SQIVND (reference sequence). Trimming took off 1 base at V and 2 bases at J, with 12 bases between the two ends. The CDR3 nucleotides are TGTGCCAGTAGTATAGGTTCCCACGGGACCTACAATGAGCAGTTCTTC. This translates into CASSIGSHGTYNEQFF.

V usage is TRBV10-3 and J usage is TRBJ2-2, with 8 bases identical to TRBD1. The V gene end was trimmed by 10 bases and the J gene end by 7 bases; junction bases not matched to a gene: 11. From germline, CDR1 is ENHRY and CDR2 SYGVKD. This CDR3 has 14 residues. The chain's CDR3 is CAKRTLGTGGELFF. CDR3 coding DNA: TGTGCCAAAAGGACTCTGGGGACAGGCGGGGAGCTGTTTTTT.

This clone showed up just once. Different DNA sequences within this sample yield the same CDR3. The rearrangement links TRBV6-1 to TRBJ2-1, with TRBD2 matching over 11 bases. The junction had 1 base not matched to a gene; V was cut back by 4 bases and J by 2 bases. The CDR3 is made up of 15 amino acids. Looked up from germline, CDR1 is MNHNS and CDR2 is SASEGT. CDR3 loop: CASSGGLAAYNEQFF. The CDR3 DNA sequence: TGTGCCAGCAGTGGGGGACTAGCGGCCTACAATGAGCAGTTCTTC.

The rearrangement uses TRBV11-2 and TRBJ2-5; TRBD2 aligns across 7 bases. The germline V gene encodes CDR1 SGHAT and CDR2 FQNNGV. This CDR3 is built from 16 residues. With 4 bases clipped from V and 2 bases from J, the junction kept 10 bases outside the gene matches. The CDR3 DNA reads TGTGCCAGCAGCTCGACCCCTTCTAGCGGACAAGAGACCCAGTACTTC. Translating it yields CASSSTPSSGQETQYF.

The CDR3, as DNA: TGTGCCAGCAGCCCAAGGACAGGGGGTTATGAGCAGTTCTTC. Translation gives CASSPRTGGYEQFF. V gene TRBV7-6 combines with J gene TRBJ2-1, with 10 positions matching TRBD1. After removal of 5 bases from V and 8 bases from J, the junction contained 6 bases not matched to a gene. The CDR3 has 14 residues. The germline V gene encodes CDR1 SGHVS and CDR2 FNYEAQ. The variable domain in full, with the rest retrieved from reference TRBV7-6 and TRBJ2-1, is GAGVSQSPRYKVTKRGQDVALRCDPISGHVSLYWYRQALGQGPEFLTYFNYEAQQDKSGLPNDRFSAERPEGSISTLTIQRTEQRDSAMYRCASSPRTGGYEQFFGPGTRLTVL.

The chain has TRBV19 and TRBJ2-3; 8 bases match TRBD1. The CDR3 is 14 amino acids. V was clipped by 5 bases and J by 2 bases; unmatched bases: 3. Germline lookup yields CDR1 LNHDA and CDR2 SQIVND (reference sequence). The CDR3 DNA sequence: TGTGCCAGTAGTTGGCAGGGGGCCACAGATACGCAGTATTTT. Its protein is CASSWQGATDTQYF.

DNA for the CDR3: TGTGCCAGCAGTTCTCGGCCTGTCTCTGGGGAAAAACTGTTTTTT. It translates to CASSSRPVSGEKLFF. The rearrangement joins TRBV6-6 to TRBJ1-4, with unresolved D. Per germline, CDR1 MNHNY and CDR2 SVGAGI (reference sequence). The CDR3 length is 15 residues. V gave up 4 bases and J gave up 8 bases, with 17 bases separating them.

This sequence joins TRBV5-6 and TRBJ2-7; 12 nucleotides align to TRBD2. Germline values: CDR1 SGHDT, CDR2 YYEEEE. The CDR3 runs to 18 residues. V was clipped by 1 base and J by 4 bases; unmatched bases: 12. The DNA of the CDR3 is TGTGCCAGCAGCTTGAGACTCAAACTAGCGGGAGGCTTATACGAGCAGTACTTC. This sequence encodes CASSLRLKLAGGLYEQYF. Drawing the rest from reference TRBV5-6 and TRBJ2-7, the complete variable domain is DAGVTQSPTHLIKTRGQQVTLRCSPKSGHDTVSWYQQALGQGPQFIFQYYEEEERQRGNFPDRFSGHQFPNYSSELNVNALLLGDSALYLCASSLRLKLAGGLYEQYFGPGTRLTVT.